This entry concerns a single TCR beta chain. The V and J ends lost 2 bases and 3 bases, in that order; junction bases with no gene match: 10. CDR1 is SNHLY, CDR2 FYNNEI, per germline. This CDR3 has 16 residues. This record belongs to a study of blood T cell repertoires in COVID-19. Method: immunoSEQ multiplex PCR; TCRdb's copy keeps in-frame clones and lacks some. The table shows roughly 50,000 clones, with approximately 88% occurring only once. The sample taken for sequencing was peripheral blood. This rearrangement joins TRBV2 to TRBJ2-7, with 7 nucleotides matching TRBD2. This clonotype originated in a human donor in a cohort sampled during active COVID-19. Here the CDR3 reads CASSEWLGGGNYEQYF. In DNA form, the CDR3 reads TGTGCCAGCAGTGAATGGCTTGGCGGGGGAAACTACGAGCAGTACTTC.